This TCR beta chain was sequenced in a study of blood T cell repertoires in COVID-19. Overall study context: The cDNA or gDNA used as material had been derived from T cells, B-cell-depleted T cells, or PBMCs.

Only in-frame clones appear in the TCRdb table, and some are missing; sequencing was by immunoSEQ multiplex PCR. Of about 280,000 clones in the sample, about four fifths were seen once. With 5 bases clipped from V and 3 bases from J, the junction kept 10 bases outside the gene matches. The CDR3 is 15 amino acids. Germline V lookup: CDR1 MNHEY, CDR2 SVGEGT. The sequencing input was peripheral blood. The gene calls are TRBV6-2 or TRBV6-3 and TRBJ2-7; 7 bases fit TRBD1. The source is a woman aged 50 to 65 who had recovered from COVID-19. The CDR3 spells CASSLGTGTVYEQYF. CDR3 sequence (DNA): TGTGCCAGCAGTCTTGGGACGGGGACAGTCTACGAGCAGTACTTC.